The following is a T cell receptor beta chain sequence with its context. Its antigen is still unknown. The data were obtained in a study of cytomegalovirus exposure and HLA in healthy donors. Use of 60 Vbeta and 13 Jbeta primers characterized the PCR. Some clones are missing from TCRdb's copy, which holds only in-frame ones; the method was immunoSEQ multiplex PCR. The repertoire includes 95,000 to 150,000 clones, 50% to 80% of them detected once, and 8% to 9% sits in the top ten. The CDR3 totals 14 residues. V shed 7 bases and J 0 bases; nucleotides not matched to a gene: 3. Germline V CDR1 and CDR2: SGHRS, YFSETQ. Study results and caveats: For TCR beta chains, V- and J-gene trimming was later linked to a missense DCLRE1C variant.

Sequenced sample: PBMCs. The TCR comes from a woman aged 40 to 55 in good health and CMV-seropositive. The chain uses TRBV5-1 and TRBJ2-1, with 8 positions matching TRBD2. This chain's CDR3 is CASRGTSSYNEQFF. CDR3 coding DNA: TGCGCCAGCCGCGGGACTAGCTCCTACAATGAGCAGTTCTTC.